This T cell receptor beta chain was sequenced during a study of Graves' ophthalmopathy and Graves' hyperthyroidism. Beta-chain TCR CDR3 regions were amplified from RNA transcripts. HTBI primers primed a first-round RT-PCR, and a second-round multiplex PCR followed. MiXCR was run by TCRdb on the multiplex PCR reads, yielding one entry per CDR3 protein. The table includes hundreds of thousands of distinct CDR3 sequences, approximately 39% detected once. This clonotype has ten or more counts. V was trimmed by 7 bases and J by 7 bases, leaving 10 bases between them. This CDR3 has 11 residues. Germline V gene data show CDR1 as SNHLY and CDR2 as FYNNEI.

V usage is TRBV2 and J usage is TRBJ1-1; a weak D match, TRBD1 (5 bases). Sequenced material: peripheral blood. This receptor was taken from an adult man with Graves' ophthalmopathy. CDR3 coding DNA: TGTGCCAGCATTGGGGGGAGTGAAGCTTTCTTT. It yields the protein CASIGGSEAFF. The variable domain in full, completed from reference TRBV2 and TRBJ1-1, reads EPEVTQTPSHQVTQMGQEVILRCVPISNHLYFYWYRQILGQKVEFLVSFYNNEISEKSEIFDDQFSVERPDGSNFTLKIRSTKLEDSAMYFCASIGGSEAFFGQGTRLTVV.